This passage covers 27 T cell receptor beta chains from one sample sequenced in a study of blood T cells in healthy people across ages. It was with a sample-barcoded 5' primer and a J-beta primer mix that a second PCR of about 6 to 12 cycles was run. MiXCR was run by TCRdb on the 5' RACE reads, yielding one entry per CDR3 protein. The table includes about 1.8 million distinct CDR3 sequences, 49% detected once. Material: blood. The receptors shown here come from a middle-aged woman in good health.

The chain recombines TRBV24-1 with TRBJ2-1; 11 nucleotides agree with TRBD1. Germline-derived CDR1 and CDR2 are KGHDR and SFDVKD. This CDR3 has 16 amino acids. V shed 2 bases and J 7 bases; nucleotides not matched to a gene: 6. The CDR3 region has the DNA TGTGCCACCAGTGATTCGGGGACAGGGGGTAGGAATGAGCAGTTCTTC. It specifies CATSDSGTGGRNEQFF.

This clonotype was seen once. The chain joins TRBV12-3 or TRBV12-4 to TRBJ2-3; a weak D match, TRBD2 (6 bases). V lost 6 bases to trimming and J lost 5 bases, with 12 bases between them. The CDR3 loop spans 13 amino acids. The CDR3 here is CASSPEAGDTQYF. For the CDR3, the DNA is TGTGCCAGCAGCCCCGAAGCGGGAGATACGCAGTATTTT.

The J gene is TRBJ2-4, the V gene TRBV6-2 or TRBV6-3; maybe TRBD2 (6 bases). The CDR3 is 14 amino acids. The V and J ends lost 4 bases and 8 bases respectively, with 15 bases between them. From germline, CDR1 is MNHEY and CDR2 SVGEGT. The CDR3 sequence: CASSWGLPRDIQYF. Written as DNA, the CDR3 is TGTGCCAGCAGTTGGGGACTGCCCAGGGACATTCAGTACTTC.

The V and J genes are TRBV6-2 or TRBV6-3 and TRBJ1-2; D is unclear. CDR1 and CDR2 (germline): MNHEY, SVGEGT. Trimming stripped 1 base from V and 2 bases from J, with 14 bases between. The CDR3 is made up of 16 amino acids. In nucleotides, the CDR3 is TGTGCCAGCAGTTACTACGGGCAGAATCGGAACTATGGCTACACCTTC. This codes for CASSYYGQNRNYGYTF.

This clonotype was detected only a few times. The chain joins TRBV4-1 to TRBJ2-1, with 9 nucleotides matching TRBD2. V lost 8 bases and J lost 1; bases outside the gene matches: 9. The CDR3 runs to 16 residues. Germline V CDR1 and CDR2: MGHRA, YSYEKL. The CDR3 reads CASGGRGGRSYNEQFF. The CDR3 DNA reads TGCGCCAGCGGGGGGCGGGGGGGTAGATCCTACAATGAGCAGTTCTTC.

The chain employs TRBV7-2 and TRBJ1-3, with D maybe TRBD1 (5 bases). Germline lookup yields CDR1 SGHTA and CDR2 FQGNSA. The germline V and J ends were trimmed by 5 bases and 2 bases, with 13 bases remaining between them. This CDR3 contains 15 residues. CDR3 residues: CASSGWGTAGNTIYF. As DNA, the CDR3 is TGTGCCAGCAGCGGATGGGGGACGGCTGGAAACACCATATATTTT.

This clonotype turned up a few times. The rearrangement links TRBV12-5 to TRBJ1-5; D gene ambiguous. Germline values: CDR1 LGHNT, CDR2 FRNRAP. The V end lost 5 bases, the J end lost 2 bases, and 7 bases lay between the germline ends. The CDR3 has 13 residues. CDR3 DNA: TGTGCTAGTGGTCGACGCGGCAATCAGCCCCAGCATTTT. The encoded protein is CASGRRGNQPQHF. Drawing the rest from reference TRBV12-5 and TRBJ1-5, the complete variable domain is DARVTQTPRHKVTEMGQEVTMRCQPILGHNTVFWYRQTMMQGLELLAYFRNRAPLDDSGMPKDRFSAEMPDATLATLKIQPSEPRDSAVYFCASGRRGNQPQHFGDGTRLSIL.

The chain recombines TRBV20-1 with TRBJ2-7; D uncertain. The germline V gene has CDR1 DFQATT and CDR2 SNEGSKA (reference sequence). The CDR3 has 13 residues. V was clipped by 6 bases and J by 7 bases, with 19 bases between them. The CDR3 DNA reads as TGCAGTGCCCCTAAAACATCGTTCAATGAGCAGTACTTC. Protein sequence: CSAPKTSFNEQYF.

The rearrangement uses TRBV11-1 and TRBJ2-1; possibly TRBD1 or TRBD2 for D (5 bases each). V gave up 1 base and J gave up 5 bases, with 21 bases separating them. The CDR3 has 18 amino acids. CDR1 and CDR2 from the germline V gene are SGHAT and FQDESV (reference sequence). Here the CDR3 DNA reads TGTGCCAGCAGCTTAGATATAGAGGGCAGGGAAGGACACAATGAGCAGTTCTTC. The encoded protein is CASSLDIEGREGHNEQFF.

The chain links TRBV7-2 to TRBJ2-1; D may match TRBD1 or TRBD2 (6 bases each). CDR1 is SGHTA, CDR2 FQGNSA, per germline. V was pared by 7 bases and J by 4 bases, with 14 bases between. The CDR3 consists of 14 residues. For the CDR3, the DNA is TGTGCCAGCACCCTAGGGGGAGGATACAATGAGCAGTTCTTC. This sequence encodes CASTLGGGYNEQFF.

The chain uses TRBV9 and TRBJ2-3; D unresolved. The CDR3 consists of 14 residues. V was shortened by 0 bases and J by 3 bases, with 8 bases between the two germline ends. The germline V gene has CDR1 SGDLS and CDR2 YYNGEE. CDR3 bases: TGTGCCAGCAGCGTAGAGGTTCAAACAGATACGCAGTATTTT. Translation: CASSVEVQTDTQYF.

The J gene is TRBJ2-7, the V gene TRBV7-2, with D tentatively TRBD1 or TRBD2 (7 bases each). V lost 1 base and J lost 3, with 16 bases in between. Germline CDR1 reads SGHTA; CDR2 reads FQGNSA. This CDR3 is 16 amino acids long. The CDR3 reads CASSLVSGGADYEQYF. CDR3 bases: TGTGCCAGCAGCTTAGTATCAGGGGGGGCTGACTACGAGCAGTACTTC.

The chain couples TRBV10-1 to TRBJ2-5; D may match TRBD1 or TRBD2 (6 bases each). Trimming removed 0 bases from V and 2 bases from J, with 10 bases in between. Germline lookup yields CDR1 WNHNN and CDR2 SYGVQD (reference sequence). The CDR3 is made up of 15 amino acids. The CDR3 spells CASSESGGGQETQYF. The CDR3 bases are TGCGCCAGCAGTGAGTCTGGAGGGGGGCAAGAGACCCAGTACTTC.

This rearrangement joins TRBV6-5 to TRBJ1-2; 8 positions match TRBD1. The CDR3 runs 16 residues. Germline CDR1 reads MNHEY; CDR2 reads SVGAGI. The ends lost 7 bases at V and 0 bases at J; junction bases unmatched: 10. Written as DNA, the CDR3 is TGTGCCAGCACAAGGACAGGGCCAGTGACTAACTATGGCTACACCTTC. Protein product: CASTRTGPVTNYGYTF.

V gene TRBV28 combines with J gene TRBJ1-2, with D hard to call. The CDR3 spans 15 residues. Germline V CDR1 and CDR2: MDHEN, SYDVKM. Deletions cut 1 base from V and 4 bases from J, with 13 bases between. This CDR3 reads CASSLLGSFGYGYTF. The CDR3 DNA sequence: TGTGCCAGCAGTTTATTGGGCAGCTTCGGCTATGGCTACACCTTC.

V and J are TRBV6-5 and TRBJ2-1, with D possibly TRBD1 on 6 matching bases. The V gene's germline CDR1 is MNHEY and CDR2 SVGAGI. The ends were cut back, 5 bases at V and 7 bases at J, with 18 bases in the middle. This CDR3 has 15 amino acids. The DNA of the CDR3 is TGTGCCAGCAGTCGGGACACGGGGTGGAAGAATGAGCAGTTCTTC. It translates to CASSRDTGWKNEQFF.

This clonotype was picked up a small number of times. The J gene is TRBJ2-3, the V gene TRBV20-1; TRBD2 matches at 10 bases. CDR1 DFQATT and CDR2 SNEGSKA come from the germline V gene (reference sequence). The V gene end was trimmed by 5 bases and the J gene end by 5 bases; junction bases not matched to a gene: 13. This CDR3 spans 16 amino acids. As DNA, the CDR3 is TGCAGTGCTCCCCGTGGGACTAGCGCTGCCCAAGATACGCAGTATTTT. Translating it yields CSAPRGTSAAQDTQYF.

This rearrangement joins TRBV4-3 to TRBJ1-2; 9 bases match TRBD1. V lost 0 bases, J lost 4 bases, and 12 bases stayed unmatched. Germline V gene lookup returns CDR1 LGHNA and CDR2 YSLEER. CDR3 length equals 18 residues. In DNA, the CDR3 is TGCGCCAGCAGCCAAGATCCCACGACAGGGGGATCTTTCTATGGCTACACCTTC. It is translated as CASSQDPTTGGSFYGYTF.

The genes are TRBV18 and TRBJ2-7, with TRBD2 as a possible D gene (5 bases). The DNA end lines up better with TRBJ2-5; the J call may be wrong. The CDR3 sequence is 14 residues long. Germline V CDR1 and CDR2: KGHSH, LQKENI. CDR3 nucleotide sequence: TGTGCCAGCTCACCACGGAGCGGTAGAGAGACCCAGTACTTC. It is translated as CASSPRSGRETQYF.

The rearrangement joins TRBV28 to TRBJ1-2, with TRBD1 matching 8 bases. CDR1 is MDHEN, CDR2 SYDVKM, per germline. After removal of 1 base from V and 3 bases from J, the junction contained 7 bases not matched to a gene. The CDR3 runs 16 residues. The CDR3 is CASSLFTGGPYYGYTF. For the CDR3, the DNA is TGTGCCAGCAGTTTATTTACAGGGGGTCCTTACTATGGCTACACCTTC.

As regards this clonotype: Germline is not matched at one junction end, which may reflect a read error. V and J are TRBV2 and TRBJ2-3, with 9 bases lining up with TRBD2. This CDR3 has 15 amino acids. Germline CDR1 and CDR2: SNHLY and FYNNEI. CDR3 residues: CASSEWAGGPDTQYF. DNA for the CDR3: TGTGCCAGTAGTGAATGGGCGGGGGGGCCAGATACGCAGTATTTT.

In this sample, this clonotype turned up a few times. The V call is TRBV20-1, the J call TRBJ2-5; 10 nucleotides align to TRBD2. CDR1 and CDR2 from the germline V gene are DFQATT and SNEGSKA (reference sequence). This CDR3 is built from 15 residues. With V trimmed by 6 bases and J by 7 bases, 14 bases remained unmatched. The chain's CDR3 is CSAMVAGGPAGTQYF. CDR3 nucleotide sequence: TGCAGTGCCATGGTAGCGGGGGGACCCGCGGGGACCCAGTACTTC.

The CDR3 here is CASSPPGSEQFF. Written as DNA, the CDR3 is TGTGCCAGCAGTCCCCCGGGCAGTGAGCAGTTCTTC. This rearrangement joins TRBV7-2 to TRBJ2-1; no clear D gene. This CDR3 contains 12 residues. Germline CDR1 is SGHTA and CDR2 is FQGNSA. Trimming stripped 6 bases from V and 9 bases from J, with 12 bases between.

This clonotype was observed a few times. This chain joins TRBV12-3 or TRBV12-4 and TRBJ2-1; TRBD2 agrees at 11 bases. The CDR3 has 17 residues. Losses at the gene ends were 7 bases for V and 4 bases for J; bases not matched to a gene: 12. The CDR3 DNA reads as TGTGCCAGCACCCCAGTAGGGTCTAGCGGGGGGTACAATGAGCAGTTCTTC. Residues: CASTPVGSSGGYNEQFF.

The rearrangement uses TRBV18 and TRBJ2-5; D perhaps matches TRBD2 (7 bases). V was cut by 6 bases and J by 4 bases, with 18 bases left in between. Germline CDR1 is KGHSH and CDR2 is LQKENI. CDR3 length: 15 amino acids. In DNA form, the CDR3 reads TGTGCCAGCTCCCCCATCGAGGGGGGGAGAGAGACCCAGTACTTC. Protein sequence: CASSPIEGGRETQYF.

V gene TRBV11-2 combines with J gene TRBJ1-4; no definite D call. From germline, CDR1 is SGHAT and CDR2 FQNNGV. Trimming took 8 bases from V and 8 from J, leaving 15 bases between them. The CDR3 runs to 13 residues. The CDR3: CASAERVGEKLFF. The CDR3 DNA follows: TGTGCCAGCGCTGAGCGGGTGGGCGAAAAACTGTTTTTT.

The sample holds a few counts of this clonotype. The genes are TRBV20-1 and TRBJ2-5; D remains ambiguous. The V end lost 5 bases, the J end lost 5 bases, and 12 bases lay between the germline ends. The CDR3 contains 12 residues. Germline V gene data show CDR1 as DFQATT and CDR2 as SNEGSKA (reference sequence). CDR3 DNA: TGCAGTGCTTTCTATGAGTATGAGACCCAGTACTTC. This sequence encodes CSAFYEYETQYF.